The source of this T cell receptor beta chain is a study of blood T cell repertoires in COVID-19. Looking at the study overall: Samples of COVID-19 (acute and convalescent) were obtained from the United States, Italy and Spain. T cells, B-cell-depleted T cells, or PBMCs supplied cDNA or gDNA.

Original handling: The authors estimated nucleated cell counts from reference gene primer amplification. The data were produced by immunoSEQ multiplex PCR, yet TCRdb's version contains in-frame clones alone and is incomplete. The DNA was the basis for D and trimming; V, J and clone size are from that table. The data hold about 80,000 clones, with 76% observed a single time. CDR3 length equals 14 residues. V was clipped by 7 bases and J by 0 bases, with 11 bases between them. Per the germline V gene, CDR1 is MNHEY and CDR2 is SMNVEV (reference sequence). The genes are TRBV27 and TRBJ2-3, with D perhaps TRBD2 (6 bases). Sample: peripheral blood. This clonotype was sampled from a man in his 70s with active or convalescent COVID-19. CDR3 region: CASKEGSSTDTQYF. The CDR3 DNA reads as TGTGCCAGCAAGGAGGGCAGCAGCACAGATACGCAGTATTTT.